Listed below are T cell receptor beta chains from one sample, sequenced in a study of lymphopenia after photon versus proton radiotherapy. TCRdb's table, derived via immunoSEQ multiplex PCR, lists solely in-frame clones and lacks some. The sample comprises about 70,000 clones, over 70% of which are singletons, and 10% to 11% rests with the top ten. The sequencing used peripheral blood, collected from a patient treated with proton-based radiotherapy. The receptors derive from a man older than 75 with esophageal cancer. Each CDR3 is given with its conserved first and last residue. Each record gives: V gene, J gene, CDR3 protein.

v_call: TRBV25-1; j_call: TRBJ1-4; cdr3_aa: CASSKGQQNEKLFF
v_call: TRBV27; j_call: TRBJ2-3; cdr3_aa: CASTTSRIASGRADTQYF
v_call: TRBV7-2; j_call: TRBJ1-5; cdr3_aa: CASSLWGQWNQPQHF
v_call: TRBV19; j_call: TRBJ2-3; cdr3_aa: CASSSLAGVGDTQYF
v_call: TRBV11-2; j_call: TRBJ1-6; cdr3_aa: CASSLDSRAYNSPLHF
v_call: TRBV15; j_call: TRBJ1-2; cdr3_aa: CATSRDEAAGGYTF
v_call: TRBV6-1; j_call: TRBJ1-2; cdr3_aa: CASRREGHANYGYTF
v_call: TRBV7-2; j_call: TRBJ1-1; cdr3_aa: CASSLGYGGPTEAFF
v_call: TRBV7-2; j_call: TRBJ2-3; cdr3_aa: CASSFPGIGADTQYF
v_call: TRBV11-2; j_call: TRBJ1-2; cdr3_aa: CASSLGPGELANYGYTF
v_call: TRBV2; j_call: TRBJ1-2; cdr3_aa: CASGSGTGGLSDYGYTF
v_call: TRBV7-2; j_call: TRBJ2-7; cdr3_aa: CASTQSWGSFPYEQYF
v_call: TRBV28; j_call: TRBJ2-7; cdr3_aa: CASNNPHTYEQYF
v_call: TRBV28; j_call: TRBJ2-2; cdr3_aa: CASSFQGFVTGELFF
v_call: TRBV29-1; j_call: TRBJ2-7; cdr3_aa: CSAGQGGEQYF
v_call: TRBV29-1; j_call: TRBJ1-5; cdr3_aa: CSVRGPGQGPQHF
v_call: TRBV29-1; j_call: TRBJ2-2; cdr3_aa: CSVEQGPPNTGELFF
v_call: TRBV2; j_call: TRBJ1-4; cdr3_aa: CASSEWTARSEKLFF
v_call: TRBV6-5; j_call: TRBJ2-7; cdr3_aa: CASSRGTGGYEQYF
v_call: TRBV7-2; j_call: TRBJ2-5; cdr3_aa: CASSRHRQETQYF
v_call: TRBV15; j_call: TRBJ2-5; cdr3_aa: CATSRGGWETQYF
v_call: TRBV7-2; j_call: TRBJ2-2; cdr3_aa: CASSLGSLAGVGELFF
v_call: TRBV19; j_call: TRBJ2-5; cdr3_aa: CASSSRTGDETQYF
v_call: TRBV7-6; j_call: TRBJ2-6; cdr3_aa: CASSLPTSGANVLTF
v_call: TRBV19; j_call: TRBJ1-3; cdr3_aa: CASSTSSRRGNTIYF
v_call: TRBV5-1; j_call: TRBJ1-4; cdr3_aa: CASRGGPWDEKLFF
v_call: TRBV16; j_call: TRBJ2-2; cdr3_aa: CASSQSLQGNTGELFF
v_call: TRBV7-2; j_call: TRBJ2-7; cdr3_aa: CASSLFVLAGNYEQYF
v_call: TRBV4-1; j_call: TRBJ1-6; cdr3_aa: CASSANRAPGNSPLHF
v_call: TRBV9; j_call: TRBJ2-1; cdr3_aa: CASSRDSTYNEQFF
v_call: TRBV7-8; j_call: TRBJ2-2; cdr3_aa: CASSFPLPGELFF
v_call: TRBV9; j_call: TRBJ2-7; cdr3_aa: CASSVNGFSYEQYF
v_call: TRBV7-2; j_call: TRBJ2-4; cdr3_aa: CASSLNRGREVAKNIQYF
v_call: TRBV29-1; j_call: TRBJ1-1; cdr3_aa: CSAGTSNTEAFF
v_call: TRBV5-4; j_call: TRBJ2-2; cdr3_aa: CASSPGGTGVTGELFF
v_call: TRBV2; j_call: TRBJ2-5; cdr3_aa: CASSEPLAGGETQYF
v_call: TRBV5-6; j_call: TRBJ1-1; cdr3_aa: CASSLRGARSPAEAFF
v_call: TRBV7-9; j_call: TRBJ2-5; cdr3_aa: CASSLTAQETQYF
v_call: TRBV7-9; j_call: TRBJ2-7; cdr3_aa: CASSRIGGPSPFF
v_call: TRBV7-2; j_call: TRBJ1-2; cdr3_aa: CASSFRDAGGYTF
v_call: TRBV10-3; j_call: TRBJ2-1; cdr3_aa: CAISDGGVAGGYNEQFF
v_call: TRBV5-1; j_call: TRBJ2-3; cdr3_aa: CASSAGLAGGSDTQYF
v_call: TRBV6-5; j_call: TRBJ2-2; cdr3_aa: CASSYSGITGELFF
v_call: TRBV7-2; j_call: TRBJ1-1; cdr3_aa: CASRTEGTRTEAFF